This T cell receptor (beta chain) is from a study of cytomegalovirus exposure and HLA in healthy donors. Researchers ran the PCR with 60 Vbeta and 13 Jbeta primers. Assay used: immunoSEQ multiplex PCR; TCRdb lists only in-frame clones, some missing. The table lists some 150,000 clones, around 86% of them singletons, with roughly 7.7% in the top ten. Remarks on this clone: The antigen is unknown.

The V and J ends lost 4 bases and 6 bases, in that order; junction bases with no gene match: 1. The germline V gene encodes CDR1 SGHRS and CDR2 YFSETQ. The CDR3 loop spans 14 amino acids. Study findings and constraints: Solely CMV serostatus was available to characterize immune exposure.

This TCR derives from a woman in her forties or fifties in good health and CMV-seropositive. Material: PBMCs. The V call is TRBV5-1, the J call TRBJ2-2; 12 bases line up with TRBD1. This chain's CDR3 is CASSGTGGSGELFF. The CDR3 DNA sequence: TGCGCCAGCAGCGGGACAGGGGGCTCCGGGGAGCTGTTTTTT. Based on the CDR3 plus reference TRBV5-1 and TRBJ2-2, the full variable domain is KAGVTQTPRYLIKTRGQQVTLSCSPISGHRSVSWYQQTPGQGLQFLFEYFSETQRNKGNFPGRFSGRQFSNSRSEMNVSTLELGDSALYLCASSGTGGSGELFFGEGSRLTVL.